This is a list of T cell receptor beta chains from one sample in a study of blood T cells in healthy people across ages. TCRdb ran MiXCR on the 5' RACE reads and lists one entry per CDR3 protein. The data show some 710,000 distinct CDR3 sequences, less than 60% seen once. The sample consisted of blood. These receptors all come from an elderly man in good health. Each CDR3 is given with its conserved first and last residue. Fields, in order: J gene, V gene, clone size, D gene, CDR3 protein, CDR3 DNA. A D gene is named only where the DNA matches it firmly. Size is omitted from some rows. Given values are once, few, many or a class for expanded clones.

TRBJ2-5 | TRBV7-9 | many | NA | CASSQVGLEETQYF | TGTGCCAGCAGCCAGGTCGGGCTGGAGGAGACCCAGTACTTC
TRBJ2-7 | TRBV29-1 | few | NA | CSVSETYEQYF | TGCAGCGTTAGCGAAACCTACGAGCAGTACTTC
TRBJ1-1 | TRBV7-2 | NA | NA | CASSKRGDTEAFF | TGTGCCAGCAGCAAACGGGGGGACACTGAAGCTTTCTTT
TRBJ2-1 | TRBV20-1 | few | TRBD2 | CSATTIRTSNRYNEQFF | TGCAGTGCTACCACGATAAGGACTAGCAACCGGTACAATGAGCAGTTCTTC
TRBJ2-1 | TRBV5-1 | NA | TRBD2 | CATQEASGAREQFF | TGCGCCACCCAAGAGGCTAGCGGGGCCCGTGAGCAGTTCTTC
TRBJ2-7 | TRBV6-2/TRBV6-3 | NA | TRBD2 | CASNLAGGVYEQYF | TGTGCCAGCAATCTGGCGGGAGGAGTCTACGAGCAGTACTTC
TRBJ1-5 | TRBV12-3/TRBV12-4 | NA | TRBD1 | CASSLGQGVLIGQPQHF | TGTGCCAGCAGCCTGGGACAGGGAGTCCTGATTGGACAGCCCCAGCATTTT
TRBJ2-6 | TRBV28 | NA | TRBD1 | CASSEQGFKSGANVLTF | TGTGCCAGCAGTGAACAGGGGTTCAAGTCTGGGGCCAACGTCCTGACTTTC
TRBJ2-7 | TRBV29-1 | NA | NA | CSAGHTYEQYF | TGCAGCGCGGGACACACATACGAGCAGTACTTC
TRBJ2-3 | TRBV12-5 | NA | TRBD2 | CASGRTSGGNTDTQYF | TGTGCTAGTGGGAGGACAAGCGGGGGGAACACAGATACGCAGTATTTT
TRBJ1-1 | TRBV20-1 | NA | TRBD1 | CSARDQTGGNSHTEAFF | TGCAGTGCTAGAGACCAGACAGGGGGCAATTCCCACACTGAAGCTTTCTTT